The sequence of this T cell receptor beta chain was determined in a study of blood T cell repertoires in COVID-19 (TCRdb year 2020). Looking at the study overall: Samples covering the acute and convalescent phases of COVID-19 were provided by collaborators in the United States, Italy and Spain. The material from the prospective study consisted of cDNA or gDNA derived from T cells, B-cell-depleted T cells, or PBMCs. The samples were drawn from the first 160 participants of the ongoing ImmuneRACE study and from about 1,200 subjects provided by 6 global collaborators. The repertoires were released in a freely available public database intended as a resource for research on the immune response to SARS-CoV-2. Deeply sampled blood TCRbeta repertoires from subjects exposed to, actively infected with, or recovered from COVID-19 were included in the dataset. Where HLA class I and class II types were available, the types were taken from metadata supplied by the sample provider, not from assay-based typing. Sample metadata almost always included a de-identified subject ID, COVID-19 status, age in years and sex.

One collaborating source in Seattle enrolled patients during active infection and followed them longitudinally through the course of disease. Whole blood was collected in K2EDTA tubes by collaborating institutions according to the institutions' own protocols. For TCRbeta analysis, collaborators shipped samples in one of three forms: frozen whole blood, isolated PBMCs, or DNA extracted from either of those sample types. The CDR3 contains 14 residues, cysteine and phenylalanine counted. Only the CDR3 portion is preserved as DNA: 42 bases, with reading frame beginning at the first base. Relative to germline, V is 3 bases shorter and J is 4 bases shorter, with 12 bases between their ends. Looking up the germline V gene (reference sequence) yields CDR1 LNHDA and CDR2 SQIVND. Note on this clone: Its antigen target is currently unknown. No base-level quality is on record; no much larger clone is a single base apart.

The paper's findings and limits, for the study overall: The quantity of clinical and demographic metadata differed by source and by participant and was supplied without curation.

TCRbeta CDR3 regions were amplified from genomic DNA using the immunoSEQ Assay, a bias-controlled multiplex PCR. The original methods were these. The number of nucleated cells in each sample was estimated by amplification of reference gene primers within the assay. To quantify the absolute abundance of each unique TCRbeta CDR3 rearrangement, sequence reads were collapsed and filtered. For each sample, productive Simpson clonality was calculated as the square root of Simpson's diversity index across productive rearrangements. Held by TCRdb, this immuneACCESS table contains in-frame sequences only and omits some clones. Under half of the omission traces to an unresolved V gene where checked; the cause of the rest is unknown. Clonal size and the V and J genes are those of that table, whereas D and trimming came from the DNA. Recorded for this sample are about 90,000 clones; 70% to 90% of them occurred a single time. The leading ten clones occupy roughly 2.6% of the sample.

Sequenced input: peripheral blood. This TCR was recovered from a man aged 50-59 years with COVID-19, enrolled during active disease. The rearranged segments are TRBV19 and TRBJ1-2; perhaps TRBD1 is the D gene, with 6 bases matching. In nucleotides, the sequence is TGTGCCAGTAGTATCAACAGGGATTTCTATGGCTACACCTTC. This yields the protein CASSINRDFYGYTF.